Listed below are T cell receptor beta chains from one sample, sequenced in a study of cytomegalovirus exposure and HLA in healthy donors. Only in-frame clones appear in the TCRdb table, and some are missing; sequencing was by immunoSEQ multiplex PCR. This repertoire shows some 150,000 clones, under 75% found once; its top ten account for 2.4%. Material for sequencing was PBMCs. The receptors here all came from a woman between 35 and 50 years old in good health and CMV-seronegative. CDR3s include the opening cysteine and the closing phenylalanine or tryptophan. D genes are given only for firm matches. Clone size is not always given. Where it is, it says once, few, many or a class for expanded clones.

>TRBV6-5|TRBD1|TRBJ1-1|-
CASSGQVPPKAFF
TGTGCCAGCTCGGGACAGGTCCCACCGAAAGCTTTCTTT
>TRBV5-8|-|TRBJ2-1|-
CASSLGWGGNEQFF
TGTGCCAGCAGCTTGGGGTGGGGAGGCAATGAGCAGTTCTTC
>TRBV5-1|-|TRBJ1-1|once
CASSDRDTEAFF
TGCGCCAGCAGCGACCGGGACACTGAAGCTTTCTTT
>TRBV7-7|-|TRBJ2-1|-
CASSLLPMRGTSSEQFF
TGTGCCAGCAGCTTACTCCCTATGAGGGGGACCTCGAGTGAGCAGTTCTTC
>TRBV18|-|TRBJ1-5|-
CASSPPGDRRLQPQHF
TGTGCCAGCTCACCACCGGGAGACAGGCGTCTTCAGCCCCAGCATTTT
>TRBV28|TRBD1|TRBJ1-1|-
CASSEPPGTGAKAFF
TGTGCCAGCAGCGAACCTCCGGGGACAGGTGCAAAAGCTTTCTTT
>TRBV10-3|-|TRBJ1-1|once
CAISEGQINTEAFF
TGTGCCATCAGTGAGGGACAGATCAACACTGAAGCTTTCTTT
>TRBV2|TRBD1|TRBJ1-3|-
CASSDRTGSSGNTIYF
TGTGCCAGCAGCGATAGGACAGGGAGCTCTGGAAACACCATATATTTT
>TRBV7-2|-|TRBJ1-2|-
CASSFTFGGYTF
TGTGCCAGCAGTTTTACCTTCGGTGGCTACACCTTC
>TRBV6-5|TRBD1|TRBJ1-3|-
CASRRDSSGNTIYF
TGTGCCAGCAGGCGGGACAGCTCTGGAAACACCATATATTTT
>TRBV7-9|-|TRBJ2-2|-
CASSSEAGLNTGELFF
TGTGCCAGCAGCTCAGAGGCGGGCCTTAACACCGGGGAGCTGTTTTTT
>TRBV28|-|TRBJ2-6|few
CASSPGAAGANVLTF
TGTGCCAGCAGCCCAGGGGCTGCTGGGGCCAACGTCCTGACTTTC
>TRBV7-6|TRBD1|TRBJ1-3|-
CASSFFIPGGNSGNTIYF
TGTGCCAGCAGCTTTTTTATACCAGGGGGCAACTCTGGAAACACCATATATTTT
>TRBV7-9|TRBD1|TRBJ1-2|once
CASSSGQAGGYTF
TGTGCCAGCAGCTCGGGACAGGCCGGTGGCTACACCTTC
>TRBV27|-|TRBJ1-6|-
CASRMRGGDSPLHF
TGTGCCAGCAGGATGCGGGGGGGGGACTCACCCCTCCACTTT
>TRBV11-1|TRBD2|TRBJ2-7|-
CASSIGGSYEQYF
TGTGCCAGCAGCATCGGGGGGTCCTACGAGCAGTACTTC
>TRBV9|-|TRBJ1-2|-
CASSVQNYGYTF
TGTGCCAGCAGCGTCCAAAACTATGGCTACACCTTC
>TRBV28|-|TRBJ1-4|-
CASRSGNEKLFF
TGTGCCAGCCGCTCGGGTAATGAAAAACTGTTTTTT
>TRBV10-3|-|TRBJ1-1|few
CASTAGIDTEAFF
TGTGCCTCCACAGCAGGGATTGACACTGAAGCTTTCTTT
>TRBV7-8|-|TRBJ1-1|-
CASSYDPGVQDTEAFF
TGTGCCAGCAGCTACGATCCAGGGGTCCAGGACACTGAAGCTTTCTTT
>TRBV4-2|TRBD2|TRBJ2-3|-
CASSQDYGTIKRDTQYF
TGTGCCAGCAGCCAAGATTACGGGACTATCAAACGTGATACGCAGTATTTT
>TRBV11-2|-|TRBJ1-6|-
CASSFRGLEGAPLHF
TGTGCCAGCAGCTTCCGGGGACTCGAAGGAGCACCCCTCCACTTT
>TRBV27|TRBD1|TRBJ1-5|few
CASSRGALQGASQPQHF
TGTGCCAGCAGCCGGGGGGCATTACAGGGGGCGAGCCAGCCCCAGCATTTT
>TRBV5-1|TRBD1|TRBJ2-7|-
CASSSGTGTYEQYF
TGCGCCAGCAGCTCCGGGACAGGGACCTACGAGCAGTACTTC
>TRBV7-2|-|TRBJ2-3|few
CASSSISGGGRDTQYF
TGTGCCAGCAGCTCCATTAGCGGAGGAGGGCGAGATACGCAGTATTTT
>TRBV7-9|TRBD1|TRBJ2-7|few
CASSPGTGGAYEQYF
TGTGCCAGCAGCCCCGGGACAGGGGGCGCTTACGAGCAGTACTTC
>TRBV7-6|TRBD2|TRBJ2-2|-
CASMQAGGAGELFF
TGTGCCAGCATGCAAGCCGGGGGGGCCGGGGAGCTGTTTTTT
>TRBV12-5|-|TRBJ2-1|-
CASGLVGGSRDEQFF
TGTGCTAGTGGTTTGGTCGGGGGATCTCGCGATGAGCAGTTCTTC
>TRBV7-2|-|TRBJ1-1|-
CASSSPGTEAFF
TGTGCCAGCAGCTCCCCAGGCACTGAAGCTTTCTTT
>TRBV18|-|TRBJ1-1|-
CASSPGGVLNTEAFF
TGTGCCAGCTCCCCGGGCGGGGTACTGAACACTGAAGCTTTCTTT
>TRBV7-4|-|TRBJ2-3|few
CASPPSGQGSGVSTDTQYF
TGTGCCAGTCCACCCTCGGGACAAGGGTCCGGGGTGAGCACAGATACGCAGTATTTT
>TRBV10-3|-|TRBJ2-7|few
CAISESLGGGYEQYF
TGTGCCATCAGTGAGTCGCTGGGTGGAGGGTACGAGCAGTACTTC
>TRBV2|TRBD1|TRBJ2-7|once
CASSEQDRGQDEQYF
TGTGCCAGCAGTGAACAGGACAGGGGGCAGGACGAGCAGTACTTC
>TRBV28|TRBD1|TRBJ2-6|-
CASSLTGGLMGANVLTF
TGTGCCAGCAGTTTGACAGGGGGCCTCATGGGGGCCAACGTCCTGACTTTC
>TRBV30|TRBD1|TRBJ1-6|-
CAWARDSSTSSLHF
TGTGCCTGGGCTCGGGACAGTAGTACCTCTTCCCTCCACTTT
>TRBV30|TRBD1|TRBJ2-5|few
CAWSATTGAGETQYF
TGTGCCTGGAGTGCCACGACAGGGGCGGGAGAGACCCAGTACTTC
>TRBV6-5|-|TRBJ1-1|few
CASSYSRRLDTEAFF
TGTGCCAGCAGTTACTCGAGACGGCTAGACACTGAAGCTTTCTTT
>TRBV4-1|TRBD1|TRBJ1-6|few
CASSQDGTGTNSPLHF
TGCGCCAGCAGCCAAGATGGGACAGGCACGAATTCACCCCTCCACTTT
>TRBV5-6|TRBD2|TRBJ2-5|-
CASSLGTSRLMATQYF
TGTGCCAGCAGCTTAGGGACTAGCCGGCTCATGGCGACCCAGTACTTC
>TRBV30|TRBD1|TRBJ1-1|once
CAWIAGTGPEAFF
TGTGCCTGGATCGCCGGGACAGGCCCTGAAGCTTTCTTT
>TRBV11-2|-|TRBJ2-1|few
CASSLEAWPSYNEQFF
TGTGCCAGCAGCTTAGAGGCTTGGCCATCCTACAATGAGCAGTTCTTC
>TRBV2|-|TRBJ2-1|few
CASSGTGGHEQFF
TGTGCCAGCAGTGGGACGGGGGGCCATGAGCAGTTCTTC
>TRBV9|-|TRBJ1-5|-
CASSGPLGQLGYQPQHF
TGTGCCAGCAGCGGACCCCTTGGACAGCTTGGTTATCAGCCCCAGCATTTT
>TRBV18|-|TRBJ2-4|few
CASSPGSPRDIQYF
TGTGCCAGCTCACCGGGCAGCCCCCGAGACATTCAGTACTTC
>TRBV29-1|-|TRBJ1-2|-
CSVGPDGETYGYTF
TGCAGCGTTGGGCCGGACGGGGAGACCTATGGCTACACCTTC
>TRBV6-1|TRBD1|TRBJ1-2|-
CASSDRDRSYYF
TGTGCCAGCAGCGACCGGGACAGGTCTTACTACTTC
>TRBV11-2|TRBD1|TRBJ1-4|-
CASSSGTGRNEKLFF
TGTGCCAGCAGCTCCGGGACAGGGCGGAATGAAAAACTGTTTTTT
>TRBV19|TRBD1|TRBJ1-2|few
CASRLPGQGTYGYTF
TGTGCCAGTAGACTCCCGGGACAGGGGACCTATGGCTACACCTTC
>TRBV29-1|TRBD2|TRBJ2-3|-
CGVEGGHSWGGTQYF
TGCGGCGTTGAAGGAGGGCACAGTTGGGGGGGTACGCAGTATTTT
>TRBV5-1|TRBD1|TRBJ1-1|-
CASSLAPTGLNTEAFF
TGCGCCAGCAGCTTGGCCCCGACAGGGCTGAACACTGAAGCTTTCTTT
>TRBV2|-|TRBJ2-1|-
CAPSGGEQFF
TGTGCCCCCAGCGGCGGTGAGCAGTTCTTC
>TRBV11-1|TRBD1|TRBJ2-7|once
CASSNSRDRGEQYF
TGTGCCAGCAGTAACTCTCGGGACAGAGGGGAGCAGTACTTC